This record covers a single T cell receptor beta chain. The antigen is undetermined. The data originate from a study of regulatory T cells in long-lasting Graves disease. General observations from the study: Newly diagnosed patients shared 1,000 or so public clonotypes; persistent patients shared some 2,600.

This CDR3 is built from 15 residues. The V end was cut by 3 bases, the J end by 1 base, with 15 bases between. The germline gives CDR1 DFQATT, CDR2 SNEGSKA (reference sequence). The time point: persistent/refractory GD, antithyroid drugs over 5 years with positive TRAb. Extracted PBMC RNA gave rise to the TCR library. Building the TCR beta libraries relied on iRepertoire HTBI primers, and CDR3 regions underwent Arm-PCR. MiXCR was run by TCRdb on the multiplex PCR reads, yielding one entry per CDR3 protein. The sample has 400,000 to 500,000 distinct CDR3 sequences; 20% to 25% are singletons. Sequencing was performed on peripheral blood mononuclear cells (PBMCs), taken when the disease was refractory, from a patient treated with antithyroid drugs. V usage is TRBV20-1 and J usage is TRBJ1-1; D is perhaps TRBD1 (5 bases). This receptor was taken from a female donor with Graves disease. The DNA for the CDR3 is TGCAGTGCTAGGGGGTGGAAAACAGGGAACACTGAAGCTTTCTTT. Protein: CSARGWKTGNTEAFF.